This T cell receptor beta chain was sequenced in a study of blood T cell repertoires in COVID-19. Turning to the study itself: Acute and convalescent COVID-19 samples came from the United States, Italy and Spain. From T cells, B-cell-depleted T cells, or PBMCs came the material, which was cDNA or gDNA.

Source study methods: Amplification of reference gene primers was used by the study to estimate nucleated cell counts. Using immunoSEQ multiplex PCR, the repertoire was profiled, and TCRdb retains in-frame clones only, with some absent. V and J calls and clone size are those listed in that table; D and trimming were worked out from the DNA. The repertoire holds 100,000 to 150,000 clones, with about four fifths as singletons. The CDR3 is made up of 15 amino acids. The germline V and J ends were trimmed by 3 bases and 2 bases, with 11 bases remaining between them. The germline CDR1 and CDR2 sequences are MNHNS and SASEGT.

The J gene is TRBJ1-5, the V gene TRBV6-1; possibly TRBD1 for D (5 bases). Sequenced sample: peripheral blood. The sequence came from a woman between 50 and 59 years old with acute or convalescent COVID-19. CDR3 coding DNA: TGTGCCAGCAGTGACAGGGACTCGGGCAATCAGCCCCAGCATTTT. It is translated as CASSDRDSGNQPQHF.